This T cell receptor (beta chain) was documented in a study of blood T cells in healthy people across ages. This clonotype was seen a handful of times. The V gene lost 6 bases and the J gene lost 0 bases, with 12 bases spanning the gap. The CDR3 loop spans 15 amino acids. Alongside a J-beta primer mix, a sample-barcoded 5' primer served in a second PCR lasting about 7 to 12 cycles. TCRdb analysed the 5' RACE reads with MiXCR anew, one entry per CDR3 protein. The table lists 800,000 to 1,300,000 distinct CDR3 sequences, almost 25% of them singletons. This sample was also put to use in a study of T cells of mothers and their children.

Sample: blood. The chain has TRBV12-3 or TRBV12-4 and TRBJ1-5; D is uncertain. The receptor was isolated from a girl under 10 years old in good health. The DNA of the CDR3 is TGTGCCAGCAGCCTTGAGTCGGATAGCAATCAGCCCCAGCATTTT. Translation gives CASSLESDSNQPQHF.